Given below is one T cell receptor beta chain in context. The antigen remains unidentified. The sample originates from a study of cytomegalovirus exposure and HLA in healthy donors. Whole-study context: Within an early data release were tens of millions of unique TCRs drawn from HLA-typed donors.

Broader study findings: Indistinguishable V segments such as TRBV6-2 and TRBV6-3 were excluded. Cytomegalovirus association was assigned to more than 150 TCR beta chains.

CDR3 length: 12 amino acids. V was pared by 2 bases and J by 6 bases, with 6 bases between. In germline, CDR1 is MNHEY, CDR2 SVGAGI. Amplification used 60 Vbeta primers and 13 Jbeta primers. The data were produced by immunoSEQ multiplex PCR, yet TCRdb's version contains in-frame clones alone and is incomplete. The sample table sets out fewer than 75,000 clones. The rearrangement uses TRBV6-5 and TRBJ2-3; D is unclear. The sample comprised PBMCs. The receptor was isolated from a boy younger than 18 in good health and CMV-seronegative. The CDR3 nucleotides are TGTGCCAGCAGTTACCCCGGGGATACGCAGTATTTT. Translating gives CASSYPGDTQYF.